This T cell receptor (beta chain) was recovered during a study of neurological immune-mediated disorders. MiXCR, applied by TCRdb to the 5' RACE reads, yields one record per CDR3 protein. The data contain roughly 120,000 distinct CDR3 sequences, roughly 3.1% of them seen just once; the ten biggest clones take up 1% to 1.5%. Whole-study findings and limits: Neither clinical nor MRI features were found to be associated with the multiple sclerosis repertoire cluster. CDR3 amino acid sequences found in expanded clones were never shared across subjects, suggesting private repertoires in all groups.

This clonotype was seen many times. Antigen specificity is unknown. The TCR was taken from a woman in her 30s with multiple sclerosis. Material: PBMCs.

Here the CDR3 DNA reads TGTGCCAGCAGTTCGCAGGACAGGGTGGGCTACACCTTC. Translated: CASSSQDRVGYTF. This sequence joins TRBV6-6 and TRBJ1-2; 8 positions match TRBD1. CDR3 length: 13 amino acids. The germline V gene encodes CDR1 MNHNY and CDR2 SVGAGI (reference sequence). V dropped 4 bases and J dropped 8; count of bases not matched to a gene: 6.